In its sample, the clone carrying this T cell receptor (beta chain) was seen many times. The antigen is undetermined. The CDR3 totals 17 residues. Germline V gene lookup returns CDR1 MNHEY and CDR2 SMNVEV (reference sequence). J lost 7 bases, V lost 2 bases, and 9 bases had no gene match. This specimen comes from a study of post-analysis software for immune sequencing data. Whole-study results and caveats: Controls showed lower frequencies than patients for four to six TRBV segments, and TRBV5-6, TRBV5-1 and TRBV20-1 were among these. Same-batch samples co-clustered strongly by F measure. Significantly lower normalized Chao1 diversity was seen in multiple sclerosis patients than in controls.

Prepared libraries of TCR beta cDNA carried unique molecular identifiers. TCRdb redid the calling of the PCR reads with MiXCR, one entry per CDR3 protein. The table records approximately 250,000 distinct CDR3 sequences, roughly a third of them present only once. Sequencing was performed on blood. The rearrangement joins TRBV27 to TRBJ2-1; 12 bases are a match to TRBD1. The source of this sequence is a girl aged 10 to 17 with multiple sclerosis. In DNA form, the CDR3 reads TGTGCCAGCAGTTTAAGGTGGGGACAGGGGGCTCGAAATGAGCAGTTCTTC. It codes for CASSLRWGQGARNEQFF.